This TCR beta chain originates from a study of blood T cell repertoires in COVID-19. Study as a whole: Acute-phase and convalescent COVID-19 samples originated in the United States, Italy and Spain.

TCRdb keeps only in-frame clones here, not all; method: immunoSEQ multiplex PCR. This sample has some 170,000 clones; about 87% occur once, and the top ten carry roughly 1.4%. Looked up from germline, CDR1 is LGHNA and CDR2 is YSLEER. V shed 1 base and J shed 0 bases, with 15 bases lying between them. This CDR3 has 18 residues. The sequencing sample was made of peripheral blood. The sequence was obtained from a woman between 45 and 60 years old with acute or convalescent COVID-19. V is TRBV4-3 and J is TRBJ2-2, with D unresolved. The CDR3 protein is CASSQVHQASSNTGELFF. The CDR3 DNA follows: TGCGCCAGCAGCCAAGTACACCAGGCATCATCGAACACCGGGGAGCTGTTTTTT.